The 27 T cell receptor beta chains in this list originate from one sample, sequenced in a study of blood T cell repertoires in COVID-19. TCRdb's copy holds only in-frame clones and misses some; the assay was immunoSEQ multiplex PCR. The repertoire holds 90,000 to 130,000 clones, with approximately 80% as singletons. The sequenced sample consisted of peripheral blood. Receptor source: an older woman with acute or convalescent COVID-19.

Only one count was recorded for this clone. The V call is TRBV5-5, the J call TRBJ2-2; D call uncertain. The V gene's germline CDR1 is SGHKS and CDR2 YYEKEE (reference sequence). This CDR3 has 15 residues. Trimming shortened V by 1 base and J by 1 base, and 8 bases separated the two germline ends. CDR3 bases: TGTGCCAGCAGCTTGCCCGCTAAGAACACCGGGGAGCTGTTTTTT. Translating gives CASSLPAKNTGELFF.

The chain has TRBV20-1 and TRBJ2-3, with D perhaps matching TRBD2 (6 bases). Germline lookup yields CDR1 DFQATT and CDR2 SNEGSKA (reference sequence). The length of the CDR3 is 14 residues. Trimming cost V 3 bases and J 2 bases, with 12 bases left between them. The CDR3 is CSASGAGPTDTQYF. DNA for the CDR3: TGCAGTGCTAGTGGTGCGGGACCCACAGATACGCAGTATTTT.

This sequence joins TRBV21-1 and TRBJ1-2. TRBV21-1 is a known pseudogene. The CDR3 consists of 18 residues. CDR3 DNA sequence: TGTGCCAGCAGCACCTTATCAGCCGGTACCGGGACTGGGGACGGCTACACCTTC. Amino acid sequence: CASSTLSAGTGTGDGYTF.

The chain joins TRBV5-1 to TRBJ1-4, with 7 bases identical to TRBD1. The length of the CDR3 is 16 residues. The V and J ends lost 1 base and 5 bases, in that order; junction bases with no gene match: 8. Looked up from germline, CDR1 is SGHRS and CDR2 is YFSETQ. The CDR3 DNA sequence: TGCGCCAGCAGCTTGACCGGGACAGTCTACAATGAAAAACTGTTTTTT. Its translation: CASSLTGTVYNEKLFF.

This clone is a singleton in its sample. In DNA form, the CDR3 reads TGTGCCAGCAGGATTAGCGGGGGGGACGATACGCAGTATTTT. Amino acids: CASRISGGDDTQYF. The chain carries TRBV6-5 and TRBJ2-3, with 11 bases matching TRBD2. J lost 6 bases, V lost 6 bases, and 5 bases had no gene match. CDR1 MNHEY and CDR2 SVGAGI come from the germline V gene. The CDR3 sequence is 14 residues long.

In its sample, this clone was seen a few times. The J gene is TRBJ2-1, the V gene TRBV5-1, with TRBD1 identical over 11 bases. The trim removed 8 bases at V and 7 bases at J, leaving 11 bases unmatched. Germline V lookup: CDR1 SGHRS, CDR2 YFSETQ. The CDR3 is 15 residues long. CDR3 DNA: TGCGCCAGTGTTACCGGGACAGGGGGAACGAATGAGCAGTTCTTC. Translated: CASVTGTGGTNEQFF.

This chain uses TRBV29-1 with TRBJ2-2; 7 nucleotides match TRBD1. The CDR3 is made up of 14 amino acids. V lost 6 bases, J lost 0 bases, and 4 bases stayed unmatched. The germline CDR1 and CDR2 sequences are SQVTM and ANQGSEA. The CDR3 loop reads CSVADRANTGELFF. The CDR3 nucleotides read TGCAGCGTCGCTGACAGGGCGAACACCGGGGAGCTGTTTTTT.

The V and J genes are TRBV10-3 and TRBJ2-5, with D perhaps TRBD1 (6 bases). The V end was cut by 2 bases, the J end by 5 bases, with 15 bases between. The germline V gene has CDR1 ENHRY and CDR2 SYGVKD. CDR3 size: 15 residues. DNA of the CDR3: TGTGCCATCAGTGAGAAGACAGGCCCCCGGGAGACCCAGTACTTC. This codes for CAISEKTGPRETQYF.

The DNA of the CDR3 is TGCGCCAGCAGCCAAGGGTCCGGGAAGGGCGAAGCTTTCTTT. Residues: CASSQGSGKGEAFF. This sequence joins TRBV4-1 and TRBJ1-1; D is unclear. Trimming cost V 1 base and J 8 bases, with 14 bases left between them. The CDR3 runs 14 residues. Germline CDR1 reads MGHRA; CDR2 reads YSYEKL.

This rearrangement joins TRBV7-9 to TRBJ2-5, with a weak D call TRBD1 (5 bases). Germline CDR1 is SEHNR and CDR2 is FQNEAQ (reference sequence). The CDR3 has 14 residues. The V end lost 4 bases, the J end lost 5 bases, and 14 bases lay between the germline ends. As DNA, the CDR3 is TGTGCCAGCAGCTACCCCCTTCAGGGTGAGACCCAGTACTTC. Amino acid sequence: CASSYPLQGETQYF.

The rearrangement links TRBV28 to TRBJ2-7; D is possibly TRBD2 (6 bases). Germline V gives CDR1 MDHEN, CDR2 SYDVKM. The V end lost 6 bases, the J end lost 6 bases, and 21 bases lay between the germline ends. This CDR3 is built from 15 residues. The CDR3 region has the DNA TGTGCCAGCAGACCCCTCCTGGGGGGTGGAGGCGAGCAGTACGTC. Translation gives CASRPLLGGGGEQYV.

The chain joins TRBV10-3 to TRBJ1-5; 9 bases align to TRBD1. The trim removed 6 bases at V and 5 bases at J, leaving 2 bases unmatched. CDR1 ENHRY and CDR2 SYGVKD come from the germline V gene. This CDR3 is built from 13 residues. In nucleotides, the CDR3 is TGTGCCATCAGCAGGACAGGGGATCAGCCCCAGCATTTT. It yields the protein CAISRTGDQPQHF.

Points on this clone: Other DNA variants within this sample encode the same CDR3. The chain is built from TRBV7-2 and TRBJ1-3; tentatively, D is TRBD1 (5 bases). The CDR3 sequence is 15 residues long. Germline V CDR1 and CDR2: SGHTA, FQGNSA. V was pared by 1 base and J by 2 bases, with 9 bases between. CDR3 in amino acids: CASSLGSGAGNTIYF. The CDR3 DNA reads as TGTGCCAGCAGCTTAGGGTCGGGGGCTGGAAACACCATATATTTT.

To note about this clone: The junction departs from the called germline gene at one end, perhaps through a read error. The chain joins TRBV15 to TRBJ1-4; 8 positions agree with TRBD1. Germline V gene data show CDR1 as LNHNV and CDR2 as YYDKDF (reference sequence). The length of the CDR3 is 12 residues. Written as DNA, the CDR3 is TGTGCCACCAGCAGAGACCGGGACAGGCGATCTTTT. This gives the protein CATSRDRDRRSF.

V is TRBV5-1 and J is TRBJ1-6; 8 bases are shared with TRBD1. CDR1 SGHRS and CDR2 YFSETQ come from the germline V gene. Trimming cost V 4 bases and J 9 bases; bases outside gene matches: 6. The CDR3 length is 14 residues. The chain's CDR3 is CASSQGQEASPLHF. The CDR3 region has the DNA TGCGCCAGCAGCCAGGGACAGGAGGCTTCACCCCTCCACTTT.

The chain is built from TRBV19 and TRBJ2-5; tentatively, D is TRBD1 (6 bases). Per germline, CDR1 LNHDA and CDR2 SQIVND (reference sequence). Trimming stripped 4 bases from V and 4 bases from J, with 16 bases between. The CDR3 spans 15 residues. CDR3 sequence reads: CASSTSPGDGETQYF. The CDR3 DNA reads TGTGCCAGTAGTACGTCCCCAGGGGACGGAGAGACCCAGTACTTC.

In nucleotides, the CDR3 is TGTGCCAGCAGCCAAGGACTAGATAGCACAGATACGCAGTATTTT. This codes for CASSQGLDSTDTQYF. The chain carries TRBV3-1 (or the pseudogene TRBV3-2) and TRBJ2-3; D is perhaps TRBD2 (6 bases). Germline values: CDR1 LGHDT, CDR2 YNNKEL (reference sequence). The CDR3 extends over 15 amino acids. V was pared by 1 base and J by 0 bases, with 8 bases between.

V gene TRBV5-1 combines with J gene TRBJ1-2; the match to TRBD1 covers 9 bases. This CDR3 region has 13 residues. Germline CDR1 is SGHRS and CDR2 is YFSETQ. V shed 4 bases and J 7 bases; nucleotides not matched to a gene: 5. CDR3 sequence: CASSPGTGFGYTF. CDR3 nucleotides: TGCGCCAGCAGCCCCGGGACAGGGTTTGGCTACACCTTC.

The CDR3 DNA is TGTGCCAGCAGCTCTCTGGAGGATAGAGGGCCCAAAAACATTCAGTACTTC. It translates to CASSSLEDRGPKNIQYF. The V gene is TRBV7-2, the J gene TRBJ2-4; perhaps TRBD2 as D (5 bases). V lost 4 bases to trimming and J lost 2 bases, with 18 bases between them. The CDR3 length is 17 residues. Germline CDR1 is SGHTA and CDR2 is FQGNSA.

This clone came up once. The chain joins TRBV2 to TRBJ2-1; 11 bases map to TRBD2. The J segment lost 9 bases and the V segment lost 7 bases, leaving 11 bases of the junction unmatched. The CDR3 consists of 15 residues. Germline V lookup: CDR1 SNHLY, CDR2 FYNNEI. CDR3: CASIRLAGPTGEQFF. In DNA form, the CDR3 reads TGTGCCAGCATCAGACTAGCGGGACCCACCGGTGAGCAGTTCTTC.

The chain recombines TRBV7-9 with TRBJ1-5; D gene uncertain. Between the trimmed V and J ends, which lost 5 bases and 3 bases, there was a span of 5 bases. This CDR3 region has 12 residues. Germline CDR1 SEHNR, CDR2 FQNEAQ (reference sequence). This CDR3 is CASSRDNQPQHF. CDR3 DNA sequence: TGTGCCAGCAGCCGGGACAATCAGCCCCAGCATTTT.

The gene calls are TRBV9 and TRBJ2-1, with D possibly being TRBD1 (6 bases). The V end lost 0 bases, the J end lost 5 bases, and 9 bases lay between the germline ends. Germline values: CDR1 SGDLS, CDR2 YYNGEE. This CDR3 contains 14 residues. The CDR3 reads CASSVAGQNNEQFF. The CDR3 DNA is TGTGCCAGCAGCGTAGCGGGACAAAACAATGAGCAGTTCTTC.

The rearrangement uses TRBV16 and TRBJ1-6; no clear D gene. The CDR3 loop spans 15 amino acids. V was clipped by 1 base and J by 0 bases, with 4 bases between them. The germline gives CDR1 KGHSY, CDR2 FQNENV. The CDR3 protein is CASSQWSSYNSPLHF. The CDR3 DNA follows: TGTGCCAGCAGCCAATGGAGCTCCTATAATTCACCCCTCCACTTT.

The gene calls are TRBV15 and TRBJ2-6; 10 nucleotides match TRBD1. The length of the CDR3 is 17 residues. Germline V gives CDR1 LNHNV, CDR2 YYDKDF (reference sequence). Trimming cost V 2 bases and J 4 bases; bases outside gene matches: 5. CDR3 region: CATSRRQGALGANVLTF. DNA of the CDR3: TGTGCCACCAGCAGAAGACAGGGGGCATTGGGGGCCAACGTCCTGACTTTC. Using reference TRBV15 and TRBJ2-6 for the parts outside the CDR3, the full variable domain is DAMVIQNPRYQVTQFGKPVTLSCSQTLNHNVMYWYQQKSSQAPKLLFHYYDKDFNNEADTPDNFQSRRPNTSFCFLDIRSPGLGDTAMYLCATSRRQGALGANVLTFGAGSRLTVL.

The CDR3 nucleotides read TGTGCCAGCAGTGATACAGGGACGGAGACCCAGTACTTC. This sequence encodes CASSDTGTETQYF. This chain uses TRBV12-3 or TRBV12-4 with TRBJ2-5; tentatively, D is TRBD1 (6 bases). The CDR3 has 13 residues. Trimming removed 5 bases from V and 5 bases from J, with 12 bases in between.

This sequence joins TRBV7-2 and TRBJ2-3; D perhaps matches TRBD2 (6 bases). V lost 4 bases, J lost 6 bases, and 11 bases lay in between. The CDR3 totals 13 residues. Germline CDR1 SGHTA, CDR2 FQGNSA. The DNA of the CDR3 is TGTGCCAGCAGCTGGAGGACTATTGATACGCAGTATTTT. It specifies CASSWRTIDTQYF.

J is TRBJ2-2 and V is TRBV7-9; 10 bases are a match to TRBD2. V was pared by 5 bases and J by 4 bases, with 10 bases of the junction left unmatched. Germline V gene lookup returns CDR1 SEHNR and CDR2 FQNEAQ (reference sequence). The CDR3 covers 17 residues. The DNA of the CDR3 is TGTGCCAGCAGCCTGCCAAAGCGGGAGGGGTCCACCGGGGAGCTGTTTTTT. Translating it yields CASSLPKREGSTGELFF.